This TCR beta chain was identified in a study of OX40 agonist ivuxolimab in advanced cancers. Repertoires were generated with immunoSEQ multiplex PCR, while TCRdb's copy carries only in-frame clones and drops some. This sample has about 71,000 clones, with about nine tenths found just once. The length of the CDR3 is 12 residues. The V end lost 6 bases, the J end lost 6 bases, and 12 bases lay between the germline ends. Germline CDR1 and CDR2: SGHVS and FNYEAQ. The V gene is TRBV7-6, the J gene TRBJ2-7; D perhaps matches TRBD2 (5 bases). This receptor was obtained from an adult with an advanced solid tumor such as melanoma, head and neck, liver or kidney cancer. Sequences were derived from CD4+ or CD8+ T cells sorted from blood, sampled in a trial of the OX40 agonist ivuxolimab. CDR3 sequence (DNA): TGTGCCAGCAGGAACGGAGGAGGCGAGCAGTACTTC. It translates to CASRNGGGEQYF.